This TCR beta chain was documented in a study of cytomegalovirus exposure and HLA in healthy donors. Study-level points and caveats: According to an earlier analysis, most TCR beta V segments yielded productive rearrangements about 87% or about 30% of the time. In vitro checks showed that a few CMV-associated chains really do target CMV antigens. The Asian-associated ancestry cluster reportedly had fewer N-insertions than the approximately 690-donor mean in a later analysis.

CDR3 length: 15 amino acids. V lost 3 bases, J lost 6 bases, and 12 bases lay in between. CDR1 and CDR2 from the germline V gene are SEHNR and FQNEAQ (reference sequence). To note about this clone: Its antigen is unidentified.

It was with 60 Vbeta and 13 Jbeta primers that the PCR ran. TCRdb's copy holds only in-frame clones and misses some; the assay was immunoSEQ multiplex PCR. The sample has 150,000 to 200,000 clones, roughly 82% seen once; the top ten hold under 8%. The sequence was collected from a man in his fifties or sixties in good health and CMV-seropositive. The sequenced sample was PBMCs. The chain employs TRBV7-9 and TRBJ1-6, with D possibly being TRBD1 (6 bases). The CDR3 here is CASSFAGQLNSPLHF. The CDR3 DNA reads TGTGCCAGCAGCTTCGCTGGACAGCTTAATTCACCCCTCCACTTT. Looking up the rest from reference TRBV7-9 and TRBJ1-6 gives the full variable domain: DTGVSQNPRHKITKRGQNVTFRCDPISEHNRLYWYRQTLGQGPEFLTYFQNEAQLEKSRLLSDRFSAERPKGSFSTLEIQRTEQGDSAMYLCASSFAGQLNSPLHFGNGTRLTVT.